This T cell receptor beta chain comes out of a study of T-cell memory formation after mild COVID-19. Study-level points and caveats: Clones that shrank (day 15 to 85) were balanced CD4/CD8, whereas later expanders leaned CD4+. Memory sampled before infection contained some responding clones, suggesting cross-reactive memory joined.

The length of the CDR3 is 13 residues. CDR1 and CDR2 from the germline V gene are DFQATT and SNEGSKA (reference sequence). Trimming stripped 2 bases from V and 5 bases from J, with 12 bases between. About this clonotype itself: Its antigen is undetermined.

Each CDR3 protein is one row after TCRdb ran MiXCR on the 5' RACE reads. The profile covers around 120,000 distinct CDR3 sequences, with about a sixth appearing a single time and roughly 14% taken by the ten largest. This TCR was sampled from an adult woman who had mild COVID-19 (a few samples of this study predate the infection). Cell type and time point are not known. The rearrangement links TRBV20-1 to TRBJ2-5, with unresolved D. Material: PBMCs or a T cell subset sorted from them (not recorded which). The CDR3 DNA follows: TGCAGTGCTAGACTCTGGGCTTCGGAGACCCAGTACTTC. Encoded protein: CSARLWASETQYF.